This passage covers 19 T cell receptor beta chains from one sample sequenced in a study of T-cell reconstitution after alpha-beta-depleted transplantation in children. Researchers prepared the TCRbeta library using unique molecular identifiers, the study reports. TCRdb re-called the PCR reads through MiXCR, storing one row per CDR3 protein. The sample shows roughly 350,000 distinct CDR3 sequences, 15% to 20% of them seen only once. The sample in question was PBMCs, mostly from graft donor cells, obtained 360 days after TCRalphabeta/CD19-depleted stem cell transplant. The receptors were sampled from a male patient under 10 years old who had a stem cell transplant for acute lymphoblastic leukemia, so the T cells may come from the graft donor.

This sequence joins TRBV4-3 and TRBJ1-1, with TRBD1 as a possible D gene (5 bases). Germline CDR1 is LGHNA and CDR2 is YSLEER. V lost 0 bases to trimming and J lost 4 bases, with 12 bases between them. The CDR3 has 15 residues. CDR3 region: CASSQDLRGGTEAFF. Here the CDR3 DNA reads TGCGCCAGCAGCCAAGATCTCCGGGGGGGCACTGAAGCTTTCTTT.

J is TRBJ1-5 and V is TRBV20-1; a weak D match, TRBD1 (5 bases). The CDR3 has 12 amino acids. Germline-derived CDR1 and CDR2 are DFQATT and SNEGSKA (reference sequence). V lost 1 base and J 6 bases, leaving 7 bases between the germline ends. CDR3 amino acids: CSARAGAQPQHF. The CDR3 DNA reads TGCAGTGCTAGAGCCGGGGCTCAGCCCCAGCATTTT.

This clonotype was seen ten or more times. The chain joins TRBV4-1 to TRBJ2-2; D not resolved. This CDR3 contains 18 residues. Trimming removed 2 bases from V and 7 bases from J, with 23 bases in between. Germline CDR1 MGHRA, CDR2 YSYEKL. CDR3 protein: CASSQQRARLRHDGELFF. CDR3 DNA: TGCGCCAGCAGCCAACAACGGGCGCGGTTGAGGCATGACGGGGAGCTGTTTTTT.

This chain uses TRBV6-2 or TRBV6-3 with TRBJ1-5; D not resolved. The CDR3 contains 17 residues. Trimming cost V 3 bases and J 9 bases, with 24 bases left between them. The V gene's germline CDR1 is MNHEY and CDR2 SVGEGT. The CDR3 DNA sequence: TGTGCCAGCAGTTATGCGGGAAACCACCGGGCAATATGGCCCCAGCATTTT. It encodes CASSYAGNHRAIWPQHF.

The chain couples TRBV6-4 to TRBJ2-7, with unresolved D. Trimming took 3 bases from V and 1 from J, leaving 10 bases between them. The CDR3 extends over 14 amino acids. Per germline, CDR1 MRHNA and CDR2 SNTAGT. CDR3 sequence: CASSEERVSYEQYF. The CDR3 DNA follows: TGTGCCAGCAGTGAAGAACGGGTATCCTACGAGCAGTACTTC.

This clonotype was observed at least ten times. This rearrangement joins TRBV20-1 to TRBJ2-2, with TRBD2 matching over 7 bases. With 3 bases clipped from V and 5 bases from J, the junction kept 3 bases outside the gene matches. Germline V gene sequence: CDR1 DFQATT, CDR2 SNEGSKA (reference sequence). CDR3 length: 13 amino acids. CDR3 DNA: TGCAGTGCTAGGGGCGGGAGTACCGGGGAGCTGTTTTTT. Residues: CSARGGSTGELFF.

V is TRBV4-2 and J is TRBJ2-3; D possibly corresponds to TRBD2 (5 bases). The germline CDR1 and CDR2 sequences are LGHNA and YNFKEQ. The CDR3 runs 14 residues. V dropped 2 bases and J dropped 2 bases, with 8 bases sitting between them. The CDR3 DNA reads TGTGCCAGCAGCCAAAGCGGCCTCACAGATACGCAGTATTTT. Amino acids: CASSQSGLTDTQYF.

This clonotype was found many times. The rearrangement links TRBV29-1 to TRBJ2-7; TRBD1 might be the D (5 bases). The V and J ends lost 4 bases and 2 bases respectively, with 15 bases between them. The CDR3 is 14 amino acids. From germline, CDR1 is SQVTM and CDR2 ANQGSEA. CDR3 in amino acids: CSVVVNRPTYEQYF. In DNA form, the CDR3 reads TGCAGCGTTGTAGTTAACAGGCCAACCTACGAGCAGTACTTC.

In its sample, this clonotype was seen a few times. The J gene is TRBJ2-5, the V gene TRBV7-9, with D perhaps matching TRBD1 or TRBD2 (5 bases each). CDR3 size: 15 residues. Germline loops: CDR1 SEHNR, CDR2 FQNEAQ (reference sequence). V was cut by 3 bases and J by 5 bases, with 16 bases left in between. Here the CDR3 reads CASSFLGTELETQYF. The CDR3 nucleotides are TGTGCCAGCAGCTTTTTGGGGACCGAGTTGGAGACCCAGTACTTC.

The table lists this clonotype with a few counts. The chain links TRBV12-3 or TRBV12-4 to TRBJ1-5; no clear D gene. The CDR3 length is 14 residues. Trimming pared 0 bases from V and 9 bases from J, leaving 12 bases between. The CDR3 coding sequence is TGTGCCAGCAGTTTAGCGCGGGGAGGTGTGCCCCAGCATTTT. It is translated as CASSLARGGVPQHF.

CDR3 in amino acids: CASIGRQANRYTF. The DNA of the CDR3 is TGTGCCAGCATTGGACGACAGGCCAACCGCTACACCTTC. The chain employs TRBV28 and TRBJ1-2; weak D call: TRBD1 (6 bases). The length of the CDR3 is 13 residues. Trimming pared 7 bases from V and 9 bases from J, leaving 18 bases between. Per germline, CDR1 MDHEN and CDR2 SYDVKM.

The CDR3 DNA is TGTGCCAGCAGCCCTTCGGGCGCAAGGACAGGCGGAGAGCAGTACTTC. Translating gives CASSPSGARTGGEQYF. The rearrangement joins TRBV3-1 to TRBJ2-7; 7 nucleotides match TRBD1. The CDR3 contains 16 residues. The V gene's germline CDR1 is LGHDT and CDR2 YNNKEL (reference sequence). Trimming took 4 bases from V and 7 from J; bases not matched to a gene: 16.

This clonotype was observed once. CDR3 nucleotides: TGTGCCAGCAGTGAATTAGTTGTGGAGACCCAGTACTTC. Protein product: CASSELVVETQYF. The V and J genes are TRBV25-1 and TRBJ2-5; D unclear. Looked up from germline, CDR1 is MGHDK and CDR2 is SYGVNS. V shed 1 base and J shed 5 bases, with 8 bases lying between them. CDR3 size: 13 residues.

This clonotype has at least ten counts. The rearrangement joins TRBV2 to TRBJ2-5; no clear D gene. The V gene lost 6 bases and the J gene lost 3 bases, with 5 bases spanning the gap. Germline CDR1 SNHLY, CDR2 FYNNEI. This CDR3 has 11 residues. CDR3 coding DNA: TGTGCCAGCAGAACAAAAGAGACCCAGTACTTC. It specifies CASRTKETQYF.

The chain carries TRBV4-1 and TRBJ2-5, with TRBD1 matching 8 bases. CDR3 length: 18 residues. The germline V gene encodes CDR1 MGHRA and CDR2 YSYEKL. V trimming: 0 bases; J trimming: 1 base; junction bases outside the gene matches: 10. CDR3 bases: TGCGCCAGCAGCCAAGAGGGCAGGGGGCTACTCTCCCAAGAGACCCAGTACTTC. It yields the protein CASSQEGRGLLSQETQYF.

The chain couples TRBV20-1 to TRBJ2-1; TRBD2 agrees at 11 bases. CDR3 length equals 15 residues. Germline-derived CDR1 and CDR2 are DFQATT and SNEGSKA (reference sequence). V trimming: 2 bases; J trimming: 8 bases; junction bases outside the gene matches: 8. CDR3: CSARTPSGRIDEQFF. The CDR3 DNA reads TGCAGTGCTAGAACCCCTAGCGGGAGGATCGATGAGCAGTTCTTC.

This chain connects TRBV19 to TRBJ1-6; TRBD1 matches at 7 bases. From germline, CDR1 is LNHDA and CDR2 SQIVND (reference sequence). CDR3 length: 13 residues. Unmatched junction bases numbered 5, after V lost 2 bases and J lost 13 bases. The CDR3 spells CASSINRGWPLHF. The CDR3 coding sequence is TGTGCCAGTAGTATAAACAGGGGTTGGCCCCTCCACTTT.

J is TRBJ1-2 and V is TRBV28, with 11 bases that match TRBD1. With 3 bases clipped from V and 4 bases from J, the junction kept 4 bases outside the gene matches. The CDR3 extends over 15 amino acids. From germline, CDR1 is MDHEN and CDR2 SYDVKM. CDR3 nucleotide sequence: TGTGCCAGCAGTTTGGGACAGGGGGTGTCCTATGGCTACACCTTC. Amino acids: CASSLGQGVSYGYTF.

The chain links TRBV20-1 to TRBJ2-1; TRBD2 aligns across 8 bases. Trimming removed 0 bases from V and 4 bases from J; junction bases left unmatched: 8. This CDR3 contains 16 residues. The germline CDR1 and CDR2 sequences are DFQATT and SNEGSKA (reference sequence). CDR3 nucleotides: TGCAGTGCTAGAGATCCCGAACTAGCGGTATACAATGAGCAGTTCTTC. This translates into CSARDPELAVYNEQFF.